The 22 T cell receptor beta chains in this list originate from one sample, sequenced in a study of identical twins. TCRdb reprocessed the 5' RACE reads via MiXCR and lists one record per CDR3 protein. The sample comprises some 460,000 distinct CDR3 sequences, 14% of which are singletons, and more than 0.5% rests with the top ten. The sample was also linked to a second study, of yellow fever vaccine responses in identical twins.

Sequenced: CD4+ T cells sorted from blood. These receptors were obtained from a woman aged 18 to 35 in good health.

The chain links TRBV12-3 or TRBV12-4 to TRBJ2-5; TRBD2 might be the D (7 bases). Between the trimmed V and J ends, which lost 6 bases and 1 base, there was a span of 15 bases. The CDR3 is made up of 15 amino acids. Here the CDR3 DNA reads TGTGCCAGCAGGCTACACGGGGGGCCCCAAGAGACCCAGTACTTC. This codes for CASRLHGGPQETQYF.

Here the CDR3 DNA reads TGTGCCACTCACCGTGGCACCGGGGAGCTGTTTTTT. Translation gives CATHRGTGELFF. The rearrangement links TRBV28 to TRBJ2-2; the D is unclear. The CDR3 length is 12 residues. Germline values: CDR1 MDHEN, CDR2 SYDVKM. V lost 10 bases and J lost 4, with 10 bases in between.

This clonotype was detected only a few times. The CDR3: CASSSWTGGSQETQYF. The CDR3 DNA follows: TGTGCCAGCAGCTCTTGGACAGGGGGCTCACAAGAGACCCAGTACTTC. V and J are TRBV7-9 and TRBJ2-5; 11 nucleotides line up with TRBD1. This CDR3 is 16 amino acids long. Germline CDR1 and CDR2: SEHNR and FQNEAQ (reference sequence). The V segment lost 4 bases and the J segment 2 bases; nucleotides outside the gene matches: 6.

This clonotype turned up a few times. This may be a read error: a much more frequent sequence differs by one nucleotide. V and J are TRBV20-1 and TRBJ2-7, with D unclear. Trimming shortened V by 3 bases and J by 0 bases, and 6 bases separated the two germline ends. CDR3 length: 12 residues. CDR1 is DFQATT, CDR2 SNEGSKA, per germline (reference sequence). Here the CDR3 reads CSARRSSYEQYF. The CDR3 region has the DNA TGCAGTGCTAGGAGGAGCTCCTACGAGCAGTACTTC.

This clonotype was seen more than once but under ten times. J is TRBJ2-7 and V is TRBV20-1; D may be TRBD2 (6 bases). The CDR3 is 15 amino acids. Germline-derived CDR1 and CDR2 are DFQATT and SNEGSKA (reference sequence). V gave up 1 base and J gave up 1 base, with 14 bases separating them. The CDR3 reads CSARGPDGRSYEQYF. The CDR3 nucleotides read TGCAGTGCTAGAGGACCAGACGGGAGATCCTACGAGCAGTACTTC.

V usage is TRBV24-1 and J usage is TRBJ2-2; TRBD1 matches 10 bases. Per germline, CDR1 KGHDR and CDR2 SFDVKD. With V trimmed by 7 bases and J by 4 bases, 8 bases remained unmatched. This CDR3 contains 16 residues. CDR3 coding DNA: TGTGCCACCAGCTCCGACAGGGGGCTCGTCACCGGGGAGCTGTTTTTT. It is translated as CATSSDRGLVTGELFF.

The chain is built from TRBV20-1 and TRBJ2-1, with 11 bases that match TRBD2. CDR1 and CDR2 from the germline V gene are DFQATT and SNEGSKA (reference sequence). CDR3 size: 14 residues. Unmatched junction bases numbered 0, after V lost 1 base and J lost 4 bases. CDR3 coding DNA: TGCAGTGCTAGAGTAGCGGGAGGGTACAATGAGCAGTTCTTC. It specifies CSARVAGGYNEQFF.

This clonotype was counted only a few times. The V gene is TRBV28, the J gene TRBJ2-1, with D perhaps matching TRBD1 or TRBD2 (6 bases each). The CDR3 loop spans 14 amino acids. The V end lost 1 base, the J end lost 7 bases, and 11 bases lay between the germline ends. Per the germline V gene, CDR1 is MDHEN and CDR2 is SYDVKM. The CDR3 loop reads CASSLSRGANEQFF. The CDR3 nucleotides read TGTGCCAGCAGTTTATCAAGGGGGGCAAATGAGCAGTTCTTC.

This clonotype showed up just a few times. This rearrangement joins TRBV5-1 to TRBJ2-7; D is uncertain. Germline CDR1 and CDR2: SGHRS and YFSETQ. Deletions cut 4 bases from V and 3 bases from J, with 14 bases between. The CDR3 totals 14 residues. CDR3 protein: CASSLEPKGYEQYF. Here the CDR3 DNA reads TGCGCCAGCAGCCTGGAACCGAAGGGCTACGAGCAGTACTTC.

This clonotype has a count of ten or more. This sequence joins TRBV29-1 and TRBJ1-1, with 10 nucleotides matching TRBD1. The V segment lost 5 bases and the J segment 4 bases; nucleotides outside the gene matches: 7. Germline V gene data show CDR1 as SQVTM and CDR2 as ANQGSEA. CDR3 size: 14 residues. In DNA form, the CDR3 reads TGCAGCGTTCAAATCGACAGGGGGCTCACTGAAGCTTTCTTT. It codes for CSVQIDRGLTEAFF.

This clonotype was recorded many times. J is TRBJ2-7 and V is TRBV29-1; D uncertain. Germline values: CDR1 SQVTM, CDR2 ANQGSEA. Trimming took 6 bases from V and 3 from J, leaving 15 bases between them. This CDR3 spans 13 amino acids. The CDR3 DNA is TGCAGCGTGGCCAAGGTGGGTGGCTACGAGCAGTACTTC. Its translation: CSVAKVGGYEQYF.

The rearrangement joins TRBV20-1 to TRBJ2-2; weak D call: TRBD2 (5 bases). Between the trimmed V and J ends, which lost 0 bases and 0 bases, there was a span of 11 bases. The CDR3 runs to 16 residues. From germline, CDR1 is DFQATT and CDR2 SNEGSKA (reference sequence). The CDR3 nucleotides read TGCAGTGCTAGAGAGGCCGGACTTTCGAACACCGGGGAGCTGTTTTTT. It translates to CSAREAGLSNTGELFF.

This clonotype was observed at least ten times. The V gene is TRBV12-3 or TRBV12-4, the J gene TRBJ1-2; D remains ambiguous. V was pared by 1 base and J by 4 bases, with 7 bases between. The CDR3 has 13 amino acids. In nucleotides, the CDR3 is TGTGCCAGCAGTTTAGGGGGTGTCTATGGCTACACCTTC. Translating it yields CASSLGGVYGYTF.

V usage is TRBV5-1 and J usage is TRBJ2-1; D might be TRBD2 (5 bases). Germline CDR1 SGHRS, CDR2 YFSETQ. The CDR3 contains 13 residues. The germline V and J ends were trimmed by 4 bases and 9 bases, with 14 bases remaining between them. The CDR3 DNA reads TGCGCCAGCAGCCCCCTACTAGATTCTGAGCAGTTCTTC. Encoded protein: CASSPLLDSEQFF.

This chain connects TRBV9 to TRBJ2-7, with D perhaps TRBD1 (6 bases). This CDR3 comprises 14 residues. V was trimmed by 4 bases and J by 5 bases, leaving 16 bases between them. Per the germline V gene, CDR1 is SGDLS and CDR2 is YYNGEE. The CDR3 loop reads CASSPTGRKDEQYF. As DNA, the CDR3 is TGTGCCAGCAGCCCAACAGGGCGTAAGGACGAGCAGTACTTC. Drawing the rest from reference TRBV9 and TRBJ2-7, the complete variable domain is DSGVTQTPKHLITATGQRVTLRCSPRSGDLSVYWYQQSLDQGLQFLIQYYNGEERAKGNILERFSAQQFPDLHSELNLSSLELGDSALYFCASSPTGRKDEQYFGPGTRLTVT.

This clonotype came up a few times. DNA of the CDR3: TGCAGTGCTCCAGGGTGGTCTGTCAATGAGCAGTTCTTC. The encoded protein is CSAPGWSVNEQFF. This chain joins TRBV20-1 and TRBJ2-1, with a weak D call TRBD1 (5 bases). This CDR3 is 13 amino acids long. Per germline, CDR1 DFQATT and CDR2 SNEGSKA (reference sequence). V lost 5 bases to trimming and J lost 6 bases, with 14 bases between them.

The rearrangement joins TRBV7-2 to TRBJ2-7; D may match TRBD1 or TRBD2 (5 bases each). Germline assignment: CDR1 SGHTA and CDR2 FQGNSA. Trimming cost V 4 bases and J 0 bases, with 13 bases left between them. CDR3 length equals 15 residues. The CDR3 nucleotides read TGTGCCAGCAGCTCGGGGCTAGCTAGCTCCTACGAGCAGTACTTC. This translates into CASSSGLASSYEQYF. The variable domain in full, completed from reference TRBV7-2 and TRBJ2-7, reads GAGVSQSPSNKVTEKGKDVELRCDPISGHTALYWYRQSLGQGLEFLIYFQGNSAPDKSGLPSDRFSAERTGGSVSTLTIQRTQQEDSAVYLCASSSGLASSYEQYFGPGTRLTVT.

This clonotype was picked up a small number of times. The J gene is TRBJ2-7, the V gene TRBV4-3, with D possibly matching TRBD2 (5 bases). The CDR3 consists of 15 residues. V shed 0 bases and J shed 6 bases, with 15 bases lying between them. CDR1 and CDR2 from the germline V gene are LGHNA and YSLEER. The CDR3 DNA reads as TGCGCCAGCAGCCAAGATATTTCCCGGGGTACCGAGCAGTACTTC. It encodes CASSQDISRGTEQYF.

This clonotype was detected a few times. The chain uses TRBV7-2 and TRBJ2-3; TRBD2 aligns across 13 bases. Germline values: CDR1 SGHTA, CDR2 FQGNSA. Trimming cost V 1 base and J 5 bases; bases outside gene matches: 6. CDR3 length equals 17 residues. The DNA of the CDR3 is TGTGCCAGCAGCTTAGTACTACTAGCGGGGGGGCAAGATACGCAGTATTTT. The encoded protein is CASSLVLLAGGQDTQYF.

In its sample, this clonotype was seen a few times. V and J are TRBV5-1 and TRBJ2-1, with 10 positions matching TRBD1. Germline values: CDR1 SGHRS, CDR2 YFSETQ. The length of the CDR3 is 15 residues. V shed 3 bases and J 3 bases; nucleotides not matched to a gene: 3. For the CDR3, the DNA is TGCGCCAGCAGCTATGGGACAGGGGTCTACAATGAGCAGTTCTTC. Encoded protein: CASSYGTGVYNEQFF.

V is TRBV20-1 and J is TRBJ2-3, with D possibly matching TRBD2 (5 bases). Per the germline V gene, CDR1 is DFQATT and CDR2 is SNEGSKA (reference sequence). The length of the CDR3 is 16 residues. Between the trimmed V and J ends, which lost 8 bases and 2 bases, there was a span of 23 bases. CDR3 region: CSFLGGRETYTDTQYF. For the CDR3, the DNA is TGCAGTTTCCTTGGAGGACGGGAAACGTACACAGATACGCAGTATTTT.

The chain joins TRBV27 to TRBJ2-5; perhaps TRBD2 as D (5 bases). The CDR3 has 17 amino acids. The germline V and J ends were trimmed by 5 bases and 4 bases, with 23 bases remaining between them. Germline CDR1 is MNHEY and CDR2 is SMNVEV (reference sequence). The CDR3 is CASSRKVPGGRSETQYF. The CDR3 nucleotides read TGTGCCAGCAGTCGTAAAGTACCGGGCGGGCGGTCAGAGACCCAGTACTTC.